This TCR beta chain emerged from a study of T cells after yellow fever vaccination. Study-level points and caveats: The CD4 compartment and the CD8 compartment contained a small share of clonotypes in common. In post-booster samples, most primary-vaccination clones reappeared (roughly 96% CD4, 88% CD8).

Synthesis of TCR cDNA relied on 5'RACE template switching, which attached a universal primer site and UMIs. MiXCR, run by TCRdb on the 5' RACE reads, gives a single entry per CDR3 protein. This table has approximately 170,000 distinct CDR3 sequences, approximately 10% appearing once. Comments on this clonotype: Its antigen is not identified.

With 1 base removed from V and 5 bases from J, the gap between germline ends came to 9 bases. CDR1 SGHDN and CDR2 FVKESK come from the germline V gene. This CDR3 has 14 amino acids. This clonotype was obtained from a man aged 18 to 30 who received the YFV17D yellow fever vaccine. This specimen consisted of CD8+ T cells sorted from PBMCs, obtained 15 days after the yellow fever booster vaccination. The chain combines TRBV14 with TRBJ2-1; the D is unclear. CDR3 loop: CASSQGLENNEQFF. CDR3 DNA: TGTGCCAGCAGCCAAGGGTTAGAGAACAATGAGCAGTTCTTC.